The rows below give T cell receptor beta chains drawn from one sample of a study of cytotoxic CD8 clonotypes in ibrutinib-treated CLL. Repertoires were generated with immunoSEQ multiplex PCR, while TCRdb's copy carries only in-frame clones and drops some. The data contain some 81,000 clones, more than 75% of them singletons. The source was PBMCs, collected after 12 months of ibrutinib treatment. The receptors here all came from a human donor with chronic lymphocytic leukemia. CDR3s include the opening cysteine and the closing phenylalanine or tryptophan. D genes are given only for firm matches. Clone size is not always given. Where it is, it says once, few, many or a class for expanded clones.

CDR3aa,CDR3nt,j_gene,v_gene,d_gene,abundance
CASSPRLGGPQETQYF,TGTGCCAGCAGTCCTCGGTTGGGGGGGCCCCAAGAGACCCAGTACTTC,TRBJ2-5,TRBV27,NA,NA
CASSQGLGGNEQFF,TGTGCCAGCAGCCAAGGCCTAGGTGGCAATGAGCAGTTCTTC,TRBJ2-1,TRBV4-2,NA,NA
CASSSAQLGRVETQYF,TGTGCCAGCAGCTCCGCCCAACTAGGGCGGGTAGAGACCCAGTACTTC,TRBJ2-5,TRBV7-8,NA,NA
CASSGSYNSPLHF,TGTGCCAGCTCGGGCTCCTATAATTCACCCCTCCACTTT,TRBJ1-6,TRBV9,NA,few
CASRGSWSTVGEQFF,TGTGCCAGCAGGGGTAGCTGGAGCACCGTGGGTGAGCAGTTCTTC,TRBJ2-1,TRBV6-5,NA,few
CSVVGAPVDEQFF,TGCAGCGTTGTGGGGGCCCCCGTGGATGAGCAGTTCTTC,TRBJ2-1,TRBV29-1,NA,NA
CASSFGGSVNEQFF,TGTGCCAGCAGCTTTGGAGGGTCGGTCAATGAGCAGTTCTTC,TRBJ2-1,TRBV7-3,NA,NA
CASTQDRDSYEQYF,TGTGCCAGCACCCAAGACAGGGACTCCTACGAGCAGTACTTC,TRBJ2-7,TRBV27,TRBD1,few
CASSFVGTGNADTQYF,TGTGCCAGCAGCTTCGTCGGGACAGGGAACGCAGATACGCAGTATTTT,TRBJ2-3,TRBV11-2,TRBD1,NA
CASSQEGTGGYGYTF,TGTGCCAGCAGCCAAGAAGGGACAGGCGGGTATGGCTACACCTTC,TRBJ1-2,TRBV4-2,TRBD1,NA
CASSLLGQQETQYF,TGTGCCAGCAGCTTATTGGGGCAGCAAGAGACCCAGTACTTC,TRBJ2-5,TRBV7-9,NA,once
CASRSDGGTDTQYF,TGTGCCAGCAGGTCAGACGGGGGCACAGATACGCAGTATTTT,TRBJ2-3,TRBV2,NA,NA
CASSRGGTRNQPQHF,TGTGCCAGCTCTAGGGGCGGAACTCGCAATCAGCCCCAGCATTTT,TRBJ1-5,TRBV28,NA,NA
CASSPEETQYF,TGTGCCAGCTCACCGGAAGAGACCCAGTACTTC,TRBJ2-5,TRBV18,NA,few
CASSFNYRTGFFGYEQYF,TGTGCCAGCAGTTTTAACTATCGGACAGGGTTCTTCGGCTACGAGCAGTACTTC,TRBJ2-7,TRBV27,TRBD1,NA
CASSFSPLGQGSNEAFF,TGTGCCAGCAGCTTCAGCCCTCTGGGACAGGGTTCCAATGAAGCTTTCTTT,TRBJ1-1,TRBV7-9,TRBD1,few
CASSSFPRGRTYEQYF,TGCGCCAGCAGTTCTTTCCCCCGGGGGCGTACCTACGAGCAGTACTTC,TRBJ2-7,TRBV5-1,NA,NA
CAWSVLRPKGGRGTEAFF,TGTGCCTGGAGTGTACTCCGCCCAAAAGGGGGTAGGGGGACTGAAGCTTTCTTT,TRBJ1-1,TRBV30,NA,NA
CASTTGQGAGYGYTF,TGTGCCAGCACCACCGGACAGGGGGCGGGCTATGGCTACACCTTC,TRBJ1-2,TRBV28,TRBD1,few
CASCPPGWEKLFF,TGTGCCAGCTGTCCCCCCGGGTGGGAAAAACTGTTTTTT,TRBJ1-4,TRBV9,NA,NA
CASSIDSINYGYTF,TGTGCCAGTAGTATTGACAGCATAAACTATGGCTACACCTTC,TRBJ1-2,TRBV19,NA,NA
CASSRRLGSDEQYF,TGTGCCAGCAGCCGAAGACTAGGATCCGACGAGCAGTACTTC,TRBJ2-7,TRBV5-8,NA,NA
CASSLTGGSNQPQHF,TGTGCCAGCAGCCTAACAGGGGGTAGCAATCAGCCCCAGCATTTT,TRBJ1-5,TRBV6-5,TRBD1,NA
CASSYGREQFF,TGTGCCAGCAGTTACGGACGGGAGCAGTTCTTC,TRBJ2-1,TRBV6-5,NA,NA
CASSPVLGEVTEAFF,TGTGCCAGCAGCCCCGTCTTGGGGGAGGTTACTGAAGCTTTCTTT,TRBJ1-1,TRBV7-9,NA,NA
CASSPMGGGVYEQYF,TGTGCCAGCAGCCCGATGGGGGGGGGTGTGTACGAGCAGTACTTC,TRBJ2-7,TRBV7-6,TRBD2,NA
CASTPGTGATGELFF,TGTGCCAGTACCCCCGGGACAGGGGCCACCGGGGAGCTGTTTTTT,TRBJ2-2,TRBV19,TRBD1,few
CASSFAGIAEAFF,TGTGCCAGCAGTTTCGCGGGGATTGCTGAAGCTTTCTTT,TRBJ1-1,TRBV6-6,NA,NA
CASSQDWGRGYTF,TGCGCCAGCAGCCAAGATTGGGGGAGAGGCTACACCTTC,TRBJ1-2,TRBV4-1,NA,NA
CASSTLAGGPEGETQYF,TGTGCCAGTAGTACCCTAGCGGGGGGGCCGGAGGGAGAGACCCAGTACTTC,TRBJ2-5,TRBV19,TRBD2,NA
CASRTPNRGPYEQYF,TGTGCCAGCAGGACACCCAACCGGGGCCCCTACGAGCAGTACTTC,TRBJ2-7,TRBV11-2,NA,NA
CSAGGLNTEAFF,TGCAGCGCTGGGGGGTTGAACACTGAAGCTTTCTTT,TRBJ1-1,TRBV29-1,NA,NA
CASSLALGDIRETQYF,TGCGCCAGCAGCTTGGCCCTGGGGGACATCCGAGAGACCCAGTACTTC,TRBJ2-5,TRBV5-1,NA,NA
CSVDGQGGTGELFF,TGCAGCGTTGACGGGCAGGGAGGCACCGGGGAGCTGTTTTTT,TRBJ2-2,TRBV29-1,NA,NA
CASSLGTGGLGQYF,TGTGCCAGCAGCTTGGGGACGGGAGGCCTGGGGCAGTACTTC,TRBJ2-7,TRBV5-6,TRBD2,NA
CASSFLGFQPQHF,TGTGCCAGCAGTTTTCTAGGGTTTCAGCCCCAGCATTTT,TRBJ1-5,TRBV28,NA,NA
CASSLSPQGPYEQYF,TGTGCCAGCAGCCTATCCCCCCAAGGCCCCTACGAGCAGTACTTC,TRBJ2-7,TRBV11-2,NA,NA
CASSPRGGDYTF,TGTGCCAGCAGCCCTCGAGGGGGCGACTACACCTTC,TRBJ1-2,TRBV9,TRBD1,few
CASSFRPVGAYEQYF,TGTGCCAGCAGTTTTCGTCCAGTTGGGGCCTACGAGCAGTACTTC,TRBJ2-7,TRBV27,NA,NA
CASSHLEGAGTYGYTF,TGTGCCAGTAGCCACCTGGAGGGCGCAGGGACCTATGGCTACACCTTC,TRBJ1-2,TRBV19,NA,NA
CASSDPPGPREQFF,TGTGCCAGCAGTGACCCCCCCGGGCCTAGGGAGCAGTTCTTC,TRBJ2-1,TRBV6-1,NA,NA
CASSIWGDRGTEAFF,TGTGCCAGTAGTATATGGGGGGACCGGGGCACTGAAGCTTTCTTT,TRBJ1-1,TRBV19,NA,few
CASSQRPVGYGYGYTF,TGTGCCAGCAGCCAAAGACCGGTGGGGTATGGGTATGGCTACACCTTC,TRBJ1-2,TRBV7-3,NA,NA
CASEKGDGYGYTF,TGTGCCAGCGAAAAGGGAGATGGGTATGGCTACACCTTC,TRBJ1-2,TRBV28,NA,NA
CASSPTGGAGSDTQYF,TGTGCCAGCAGCCCGACAGGGGGCGCGGGTAGCGATACGCAGTATTTT,TRBJ2-3,TRBV5-4,TRBD1,few
CASSLGNTGELFF,TGCGCCAGCAGCTTGGGCAACACCGGGGAGCTGTTTTTT,TRBJ2-2,TRBV5-1,NA,once
CAISESELDYDTDTQYF,TGTGCCATCAGTGAGTCGGAGCTAGACTATGACACAGATACGCAGTATTTT,TRBJ2-3,TRBV10-3,NA,NA
CASSSAREVAGETQYF,TGTGCCAGCAGTTCCGCCAGGGAAGTAGCAGGGGAGACCCAGTACTTC,TRBJ2-5,TRBV28,NA,NA